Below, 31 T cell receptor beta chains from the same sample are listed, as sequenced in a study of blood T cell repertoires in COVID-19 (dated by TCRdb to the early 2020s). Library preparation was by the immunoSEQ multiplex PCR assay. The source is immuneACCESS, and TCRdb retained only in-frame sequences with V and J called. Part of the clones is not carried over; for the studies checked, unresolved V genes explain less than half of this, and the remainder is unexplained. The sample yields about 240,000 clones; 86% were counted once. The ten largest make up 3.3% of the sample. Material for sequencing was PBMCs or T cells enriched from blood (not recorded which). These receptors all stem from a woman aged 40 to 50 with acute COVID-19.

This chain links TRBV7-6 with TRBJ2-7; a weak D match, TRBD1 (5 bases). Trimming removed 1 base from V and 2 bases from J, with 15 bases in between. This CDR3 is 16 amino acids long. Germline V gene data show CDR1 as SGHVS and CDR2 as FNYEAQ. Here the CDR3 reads CASSLGGSAGTYEQYF. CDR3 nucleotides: TGTGCCAGCAGCTTAGGGGGTTCGGCAGGGACCTACGAGCAGTACTTC. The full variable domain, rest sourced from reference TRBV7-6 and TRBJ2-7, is GAGVSQSPRYKVTKRGQDVALRCDPISGHVSLYWYRQALGQGPEFLTYFNYEAQQDKSGLPNDRFSAERPEGSISTLTIQRTEQRDSAMYRCASSLGGSAGTYEQYFGPGTRLTVT.

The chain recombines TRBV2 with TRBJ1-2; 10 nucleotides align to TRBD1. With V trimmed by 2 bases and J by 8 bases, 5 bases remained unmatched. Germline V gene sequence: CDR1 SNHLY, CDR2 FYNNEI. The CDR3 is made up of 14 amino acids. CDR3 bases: TGTGCCAGCAGTGAATGGGGACAGGGGAGAGGCTACACCTTC. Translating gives CASSEWGQGRGYTF.

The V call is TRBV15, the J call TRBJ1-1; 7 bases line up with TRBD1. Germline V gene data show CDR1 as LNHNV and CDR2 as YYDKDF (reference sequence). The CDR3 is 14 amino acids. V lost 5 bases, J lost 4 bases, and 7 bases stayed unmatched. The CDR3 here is CATSRRQGSTEAFF. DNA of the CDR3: TGTGCCACCAGCCGCCGACAGGGAAGCACTGAAGCTTTCTTT.

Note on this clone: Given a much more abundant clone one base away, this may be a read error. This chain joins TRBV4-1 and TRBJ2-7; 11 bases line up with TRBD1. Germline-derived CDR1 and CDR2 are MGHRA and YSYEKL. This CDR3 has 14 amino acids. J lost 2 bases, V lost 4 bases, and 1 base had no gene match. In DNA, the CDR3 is TGCGCCAGCAGCCGGGGACAGGGGGCCTACGAGCAGTACTTC. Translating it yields CASSRGQGAYEQYF.

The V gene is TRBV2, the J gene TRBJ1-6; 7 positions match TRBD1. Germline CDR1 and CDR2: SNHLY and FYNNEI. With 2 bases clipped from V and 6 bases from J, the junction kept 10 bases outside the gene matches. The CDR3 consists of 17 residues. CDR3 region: CASSETRGTDFNSPLHF. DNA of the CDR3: TGTGCCAGCAGTGAAACCCGAGGGACAGACTTTAATTCACCCCTCCACTTT.

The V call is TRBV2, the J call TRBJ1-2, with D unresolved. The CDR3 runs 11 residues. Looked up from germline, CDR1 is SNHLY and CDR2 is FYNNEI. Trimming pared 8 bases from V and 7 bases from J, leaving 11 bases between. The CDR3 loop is CASQRASGYTF. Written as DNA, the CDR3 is TGTGCCAGCCAGAGGGCCTCTGGCTACACCTTC.

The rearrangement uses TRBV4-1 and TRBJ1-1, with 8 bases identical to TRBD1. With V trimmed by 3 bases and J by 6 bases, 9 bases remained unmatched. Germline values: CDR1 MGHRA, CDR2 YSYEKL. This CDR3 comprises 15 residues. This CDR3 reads CASSHPDRGSSEAFF. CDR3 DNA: TGCGCCAGCAGCCACCCCGACAGGGGAAGCTCTGAAGCTTTCTTT.

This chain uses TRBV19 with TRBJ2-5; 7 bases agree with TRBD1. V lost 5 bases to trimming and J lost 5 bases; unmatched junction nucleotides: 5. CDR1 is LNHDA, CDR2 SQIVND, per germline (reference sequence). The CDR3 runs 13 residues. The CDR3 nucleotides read TGTGCCAGTAGTGGAAGCAGGGGGGAGACCCAGTACTTC. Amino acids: CASSGSRGETQYF.

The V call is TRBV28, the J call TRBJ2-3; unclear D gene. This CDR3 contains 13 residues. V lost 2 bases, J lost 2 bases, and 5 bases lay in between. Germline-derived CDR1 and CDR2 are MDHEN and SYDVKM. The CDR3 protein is CASSLAPTDTQYF. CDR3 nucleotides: TGTGCCAGCAGTTTAGCGCCCACAGATACGCAGTATTTT.

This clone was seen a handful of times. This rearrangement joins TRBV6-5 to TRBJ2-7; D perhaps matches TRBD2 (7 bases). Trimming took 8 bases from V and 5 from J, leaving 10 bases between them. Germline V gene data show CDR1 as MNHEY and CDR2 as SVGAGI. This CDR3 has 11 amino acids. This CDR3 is CASWGGHEQYF. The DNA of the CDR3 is TGTGCCAGCTGGGGGGGGCACGAGCAGTACTTC.

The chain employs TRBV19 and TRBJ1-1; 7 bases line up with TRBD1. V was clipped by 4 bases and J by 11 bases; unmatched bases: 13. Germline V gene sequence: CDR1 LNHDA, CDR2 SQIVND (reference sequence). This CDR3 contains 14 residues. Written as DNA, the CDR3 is TGTGCCAGTAGTACCAACCAGGACAGGTTTACGGCTTTCTTT. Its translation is CASSTNQDRFTAFF.

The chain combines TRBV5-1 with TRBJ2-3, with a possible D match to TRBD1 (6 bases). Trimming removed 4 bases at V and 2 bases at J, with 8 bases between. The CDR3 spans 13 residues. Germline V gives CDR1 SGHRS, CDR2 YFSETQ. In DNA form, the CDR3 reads TGCGCCAGCAGCGAGGGACACACAGATACGCAGTATTTT. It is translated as CASSEGHTDTQYF.

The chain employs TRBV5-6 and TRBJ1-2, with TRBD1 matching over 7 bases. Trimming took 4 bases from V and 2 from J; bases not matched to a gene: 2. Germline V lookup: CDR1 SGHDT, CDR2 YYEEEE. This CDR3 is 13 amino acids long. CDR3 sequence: CASSKDRNYGYTF. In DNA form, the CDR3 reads TGTGCCAGCAGCAAGGACAGGAACTATGGCTACACCTTC.

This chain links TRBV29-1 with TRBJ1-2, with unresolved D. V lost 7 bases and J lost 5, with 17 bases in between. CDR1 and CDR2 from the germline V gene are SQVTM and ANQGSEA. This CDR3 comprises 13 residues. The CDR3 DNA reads TGCAGCGCGATGGGTCCTACGAGGTATGGCTACACCTTC. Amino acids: CSAMGPTRYGYTF.

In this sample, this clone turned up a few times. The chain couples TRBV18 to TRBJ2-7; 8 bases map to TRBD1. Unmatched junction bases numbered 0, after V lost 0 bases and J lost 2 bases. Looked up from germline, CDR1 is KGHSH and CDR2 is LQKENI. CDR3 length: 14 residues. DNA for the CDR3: TGTGCCAGCTCACCACCGGGACAGGCCTACGAGCAGTACTTC. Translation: CASSPPGQAYEQYF.

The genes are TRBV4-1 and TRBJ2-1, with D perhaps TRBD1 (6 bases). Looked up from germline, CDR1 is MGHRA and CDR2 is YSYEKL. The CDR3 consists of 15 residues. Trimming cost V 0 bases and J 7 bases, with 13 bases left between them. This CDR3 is CASSQEKRGKNEQFF. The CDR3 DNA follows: TGCGCCAGCAGCCAAGAAAAGAGGGGGAAGAATGAGCAGTTCTTC.

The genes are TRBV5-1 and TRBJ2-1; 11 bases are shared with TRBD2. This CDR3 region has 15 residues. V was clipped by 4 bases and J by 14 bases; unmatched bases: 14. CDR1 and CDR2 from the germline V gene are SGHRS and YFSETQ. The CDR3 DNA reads TGCGCCAGCAGCCCCACTAGCGGGAGCCCCTCAATGGAGTTCTTC. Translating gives CASSPTSGSPSMEFF.

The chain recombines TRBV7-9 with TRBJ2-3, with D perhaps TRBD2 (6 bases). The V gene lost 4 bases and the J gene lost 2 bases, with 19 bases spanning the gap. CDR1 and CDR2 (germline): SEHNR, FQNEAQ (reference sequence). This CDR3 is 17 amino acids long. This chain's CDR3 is CASSWTGAGMATDTQYF. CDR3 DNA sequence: TGTGCCAGCAGCTGGACTGGGGCGGGGATGGCCACAGATACGCAGTATTTT.

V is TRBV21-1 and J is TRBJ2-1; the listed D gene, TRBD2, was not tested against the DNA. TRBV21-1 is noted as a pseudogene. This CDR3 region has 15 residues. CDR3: CASSKGWLARNEQFF. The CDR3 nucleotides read TGTGCCAGCAGCAAAGGTTGGTTAGCGCGGAATGAGCAGTTCTTC.

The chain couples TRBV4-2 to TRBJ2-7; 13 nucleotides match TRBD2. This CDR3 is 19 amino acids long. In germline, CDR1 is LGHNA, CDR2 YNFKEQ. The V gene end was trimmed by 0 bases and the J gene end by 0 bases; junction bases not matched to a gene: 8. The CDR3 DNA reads TGTGCCAGCAGCCAAGATGGGACTAGCGGGATTGGGGGCTCCTACGAGCAGTACTTC. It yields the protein CASSQDGTSGIGGSYEQYF.

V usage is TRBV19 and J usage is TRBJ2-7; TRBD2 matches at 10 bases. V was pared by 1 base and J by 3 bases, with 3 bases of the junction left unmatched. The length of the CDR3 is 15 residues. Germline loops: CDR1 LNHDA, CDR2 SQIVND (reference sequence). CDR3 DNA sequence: TGTGCCAGTAGTATAGCGGCTAGCGGGAGCTACGAGCAGTACTTC. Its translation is CASSIAASGSYEQYF.

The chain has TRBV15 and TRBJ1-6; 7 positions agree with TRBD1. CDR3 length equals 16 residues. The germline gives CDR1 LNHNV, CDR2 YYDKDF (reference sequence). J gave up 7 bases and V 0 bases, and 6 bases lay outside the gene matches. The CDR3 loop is CATSRDLGQKNSPLHF. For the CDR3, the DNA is TGTGCCACCAGCAGAGATTTGGGACAGAAGAATTCACCCCTCCACTTT.

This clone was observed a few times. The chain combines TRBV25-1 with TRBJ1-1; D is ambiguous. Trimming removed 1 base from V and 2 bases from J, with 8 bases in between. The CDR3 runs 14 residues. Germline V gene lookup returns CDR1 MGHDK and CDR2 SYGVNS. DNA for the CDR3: TGTGCCAGCAGTGAATCGGTGATAAACACTGAAGCTTTCTTT. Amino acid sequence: CASSESVINTEAFF.

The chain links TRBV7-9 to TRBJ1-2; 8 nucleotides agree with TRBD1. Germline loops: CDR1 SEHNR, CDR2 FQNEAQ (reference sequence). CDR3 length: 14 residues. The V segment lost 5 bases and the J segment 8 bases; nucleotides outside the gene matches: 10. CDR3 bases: TGTGCCAGCAGCCGGTCACAGGGGGTAGGAGGCTACACCTTC. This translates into CASSRSQGVGGYTF. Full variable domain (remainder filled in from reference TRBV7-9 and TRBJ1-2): DTGVSQNPRHKITKRGQNVTFRCDPISEHNRLYWYRQTLGQGPEFLTYFQNEAQLEKSRLLSDRFSAERPKGSFSTLEIQRTEQGDSAMYLCASSRSQGVGGYTFGSGTRLTVV.

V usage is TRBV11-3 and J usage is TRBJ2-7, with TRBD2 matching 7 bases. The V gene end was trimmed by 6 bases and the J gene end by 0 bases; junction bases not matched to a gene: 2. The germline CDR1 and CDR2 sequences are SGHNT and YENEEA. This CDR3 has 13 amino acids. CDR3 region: CASRREFSYEQYF. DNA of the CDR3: TGTGCCAGCAGGCGGGAGTTCTCCTACGAGCAGTACTTC.

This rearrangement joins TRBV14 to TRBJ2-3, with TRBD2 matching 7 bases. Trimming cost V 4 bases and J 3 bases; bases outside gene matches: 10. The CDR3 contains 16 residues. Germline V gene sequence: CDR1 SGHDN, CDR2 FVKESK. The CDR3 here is CASSPLWEGGTDTQYF. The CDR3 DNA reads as TGTGCCAGCAGCCCACTTTGGGAGGGTGGGACAGATACGCAGTATTTT. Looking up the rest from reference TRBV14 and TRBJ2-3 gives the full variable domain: EAGVTQFPSHSVIEKGQTVTLRCDPISGHDNLYWYRRVMGKEIKFLLHFVKESKQDESGMPNNRFLAERTGGTYSTLKVQPAELEDSGVYFCASSPLWEGGTDTQYFGPGTRLTVL.

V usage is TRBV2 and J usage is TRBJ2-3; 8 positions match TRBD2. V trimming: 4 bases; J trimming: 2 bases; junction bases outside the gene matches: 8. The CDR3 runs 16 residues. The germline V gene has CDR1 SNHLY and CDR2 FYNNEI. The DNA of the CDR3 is TGTGCCAGCAGTGGTCTCGCGGGGGGTATCACAGATACGCAGTATTTT. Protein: CASSGLAGGITDTQYF.

CDR3 DNA sequence: TGCAGCGTGACAGGGGTTACTGAAGCTTTCTTT. This codes for CSVTGVTEAFF. The chain recombines TRBV29-1 with TRBJ1-1, with 8 bases that match TRBD1. The CDR3 spans 11 residues. The germline gives CDR1 SQVTM, CDR2 ANQGSEA. V gave up 6 bases and J gave up 5 bases; unmatched junction bases: 2.

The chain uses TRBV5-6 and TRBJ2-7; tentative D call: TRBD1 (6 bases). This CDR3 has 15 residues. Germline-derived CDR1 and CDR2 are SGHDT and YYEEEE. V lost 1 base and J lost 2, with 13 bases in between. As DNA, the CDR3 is TGTGCCAGCAGCTTGATGGAGACAGGCACCTACGAGCAGTACTTC. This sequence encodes CASSLMETGTYEQYF.

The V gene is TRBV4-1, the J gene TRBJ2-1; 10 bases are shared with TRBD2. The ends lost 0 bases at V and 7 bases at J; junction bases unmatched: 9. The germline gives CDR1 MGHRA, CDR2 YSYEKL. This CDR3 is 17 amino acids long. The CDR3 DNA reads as TGCGCCAGCAGCCAAGATCCCCTAGCGGGAGAATTGAATGAGCAGTTCTTC. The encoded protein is CASSQDPLAGELNEQFF.

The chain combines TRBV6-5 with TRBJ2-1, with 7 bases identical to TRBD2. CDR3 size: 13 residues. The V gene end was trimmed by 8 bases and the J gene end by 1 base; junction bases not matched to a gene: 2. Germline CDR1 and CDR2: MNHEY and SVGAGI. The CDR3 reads CASAGVSYNEQFF. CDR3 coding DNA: TGTGCCAGCGCGGGGGTATCCTACAATGAGCAGTTCTTC.